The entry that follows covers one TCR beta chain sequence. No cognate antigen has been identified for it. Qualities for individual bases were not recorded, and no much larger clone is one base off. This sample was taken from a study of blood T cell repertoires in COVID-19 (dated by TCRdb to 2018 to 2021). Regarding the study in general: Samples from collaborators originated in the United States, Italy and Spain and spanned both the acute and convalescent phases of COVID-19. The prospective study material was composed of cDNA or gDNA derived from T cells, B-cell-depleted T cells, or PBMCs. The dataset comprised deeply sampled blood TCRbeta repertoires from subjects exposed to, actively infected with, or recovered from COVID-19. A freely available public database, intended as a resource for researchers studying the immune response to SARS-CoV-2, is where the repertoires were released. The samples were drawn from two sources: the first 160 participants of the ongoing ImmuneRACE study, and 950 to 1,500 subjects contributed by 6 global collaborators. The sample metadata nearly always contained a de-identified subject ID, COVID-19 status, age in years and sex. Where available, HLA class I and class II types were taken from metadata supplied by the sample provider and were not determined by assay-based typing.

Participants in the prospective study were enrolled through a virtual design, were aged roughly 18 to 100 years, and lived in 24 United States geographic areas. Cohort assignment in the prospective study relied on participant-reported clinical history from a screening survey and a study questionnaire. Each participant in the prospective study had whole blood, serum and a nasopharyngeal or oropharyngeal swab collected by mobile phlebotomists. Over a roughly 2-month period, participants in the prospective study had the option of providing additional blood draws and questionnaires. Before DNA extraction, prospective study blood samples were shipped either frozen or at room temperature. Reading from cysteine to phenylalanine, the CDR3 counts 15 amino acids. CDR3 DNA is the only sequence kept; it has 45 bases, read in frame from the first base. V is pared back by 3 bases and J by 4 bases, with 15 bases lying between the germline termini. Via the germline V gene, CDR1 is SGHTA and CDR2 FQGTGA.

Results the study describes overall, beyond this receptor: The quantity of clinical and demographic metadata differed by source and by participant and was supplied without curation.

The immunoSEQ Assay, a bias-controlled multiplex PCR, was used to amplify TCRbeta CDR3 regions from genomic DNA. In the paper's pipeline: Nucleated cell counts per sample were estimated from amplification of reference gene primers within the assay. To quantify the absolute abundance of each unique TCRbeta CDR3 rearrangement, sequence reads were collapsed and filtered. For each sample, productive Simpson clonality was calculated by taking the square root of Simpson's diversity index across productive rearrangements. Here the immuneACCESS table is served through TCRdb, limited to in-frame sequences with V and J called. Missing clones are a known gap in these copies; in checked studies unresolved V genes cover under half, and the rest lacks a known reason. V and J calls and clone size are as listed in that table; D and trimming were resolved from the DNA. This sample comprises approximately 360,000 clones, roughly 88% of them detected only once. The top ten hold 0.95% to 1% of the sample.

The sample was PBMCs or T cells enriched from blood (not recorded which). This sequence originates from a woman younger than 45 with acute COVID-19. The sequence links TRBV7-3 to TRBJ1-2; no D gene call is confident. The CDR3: CASSLGRSSSYGYTF. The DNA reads TGTGCCAGCAGCTTGGGCCGGTCATCCTCCTATGGCTACACCTTC.